Listed here are 24 T cell receptor beta chains from one sample, sequenced in a study of blood T cell repertoires in COVID-19. Profiling relied on immunoSEQ multiplex PCR, and the TCRdb table lists in-frame clones only, not all of them. Of around 110,000 clones listed, 89% were seen once; the top ten hold about 5.3%. Sequencing was carried out using peripheral blood. These receptor sequences come from a man aged 35 to 55 with active or convalescent COVID-19.

The rearrangement uses TRBV9 and TRBJ2-1, with a weak D call TRBD1 (6 bases). V lost 0 bases and J lost 6, with 13 bases in between. Per germline, CDR1 SGDLS and CDR2 YYNGEE. The CDR3 is 15 amino acids. For the CDR3, the DNA is TGTGCCAGCAGCGTAGAGTCTAGCAGGGGCAATGAGCAGTTCTTC. Encoded protein: CASSVESSRGNEQFF.

The CDR3 protein is CAWSDSWWYTF. The DNA for the CDR3 is TGTGCCTGGAGCGACAGTTGGTGGTACACCTTC. The chain employs TRBV30 and TRBJ1-2, with D possibly being TRBD1 (5 bases). The CDR3 covers 11 residues. V shed 3 bases and J shed 11 bases, with 13 bases lying between them. Germline V gene sequence: CDR1 GTSNPN, CDR2 SVGIG (reference sequence).

Comment on this clone: Other nucleotide sequences from this sample produce the same CDR3. The V gene is TRBV7-3, the J gene TRBJ2-5, with no clear D. The CDR3 sequence is 12 residues long. V shed 3 bases and J shed 5 bases, with 7 bases lying between them. Germline CDR1 SGHTA, CDR2 FQGTGA. The CDR3 reads CASSLSGETQYF. The CDR3 DNA sequence: TGTGCCAGCAGCTTGTCCGGGGAGACCCAGTACTTC.

The chain couples TRBV28 to TRBJ2-1; tentative D call: TRBD1 (5 bases). The germline CDR1 and CDR2 sequences are MDHEN and SYDVKM. This CDR3 region has 11 residues. Between the trimmed V and J ends, which lost 8 bases and 7 bases, there was a span of 9 bases. The CDR3 DNA follows: TGTGCCAGCCGAAAGGGGAATGAGCAGTTCTTC. Protein sequence: CASRKGNEQFF.

The rearrangement joins TRBV5-4 to TRBJ1-4, with 10 bases identical to TRBD1. The CDR3 spans 16 residues. In germline, CDR1 is SGHNT, CDR2 YYREEE (reference sequence). After removal of 1 base from V and 6 bases from J, the junction contained 6 bases not matched to a gene. CDR3: CASSLKTGGLYEKLFF. CDR3 nucleotide sequence: TGTGCCAGCAGCTTGAAGACAGGGGGCCTATATGAAAAACTGTTTTTT.

V usage is TRBV5-1 and J usage is TRBJ1-4, with TRBD1 as a possible D gene (6 bases). Looked up from germline, CDR1 is SGHRS and CDR2 is YFSETQ. Between the trimmed V and J ends, which lost 1 base and 1 base, there was a span of 8 bases. This CDR3 has 15 residues. CDR3 amino acids: CASSLLQGTNEKLFF. CDR3 nucleotides: TGCGCCAGCAGCTTGCTACAGGGAACTAATGAAAAACTGTTTTTT.

The CDR3 loop is CASSQGSGPSTDTQYF. For the CDR3, the DNA is TGTGCCAGCAGCCAAGGGTCAGGGCCAAGCACAGATACGCAGTATTTT. The V and J genes are TRBV3-1 (or the pseudogene TRBV3-2) and TRBJ2-3, with D possibly matching TRBD1 (5 bases). Germline V lookup: CDR1 LGHDT, CDR2 YNNKEL (reference sequence). V was shortened by 1 base and J by 0 bases, with 11 bases between the two germline ends. This CDR3 contains 16 residues.

The chain links TRBV6-5 to TRBJ2-2; 10 bases are a match to TRBD1. CDR3 length equals 12 residues. The germline V gene encodes CDR1 MNHEY and CDR2 SVGAGI. V lost 6 bases, J lost 8 bases, and 0 bases stayed unmatched. CDR3 bases: TGTGCCAGCAGGGACAGGGGGGGGGAGCTGTTTTTT. Its protein product is CASRDRGGELFF.

V is TRBV27 and J is TRBJ2-7; no clear D gene. Germline V CDR1 and CDR2: MNHEY, SMNVEV (reference sequence). Trimming pared 6 bases from V and 1 base from J, leaving 10 bases between. The CDR3 covers 13 residues. The CDR3, as DNA: TGTGCCAGCAGCCACCCAGGTTCCTACGAGCAGTACTTC. Its translation: CASSHPGSYEQYF.

The chain links TRBV4-1 to TRBJ2-1, with D tentatively TRBD2 (6 bases). The germline CDR1 and CDR2 sequences are MGHRA and YSYEKL. The CDR3 runs 14 residues. Trimming took 0 bases from V and 10 from J, leaving 13 bases between them. The CDR3 is CASSQDRRGTEQFF. DNA for the CDR3: TGCGCCAGCAGCCAAGATCGCCGCGGGACCGAGCAGTTCTTC.

The chain couples TRBV5-8 to TRBJ1-3; the D gene is possibly TRBD1 (6 bases). V was shortened by 4 bases and J by 0 bases, with 20 bases between the two germline ends. The CDR3 is made up of 18 amino acids. Germline V gene data show CDR1 as SGHTS and CDR2 as YDEGEE. CDR3 amino acids: CASSAYRGQIGSGNTIYF. The CDR3 DNA reads as TGTGCCAGCAGCGCCTATCGAGGACAGATTGGCTCTGGAAACACCATATATTTT.

The V call is TRBV10-3, the J call TRBJ2-1; 10 positions agree with TRBD2. V shed 5 bases, J shed 3 bases, and the junction held 4 bases outside the gene matches. The CDR3 sequence is 15 residues long. Germline V gene lookup returns CDR1 ENHRY and CDR2 SYGVKD. For the CDR3, the DNA is TGTGCCATCAGTACTAGCGGGATGGTCTACAATGAGCAGTTCTTC. Translating gives CAISTSGMVYNEQFF.

The chain links TRBV19 to TRBJ1-1; D gene ambiguous. CDR1 LNHDA and CDR2 SQIVND come from the germline V gene (reference sequence). V lost 1 base, J lost 10 bases, and 10 bases lay in between. The CDR3 loop spans 12 amino acids. The CDR3 sequence is CASSIGRPAAFF. The CDR3 DNA follows: TGTGCCAGTAGTATAGGCAGGCCTGCAGCTTTCTTT.

The CDR3 nucleotides read TGTGCCAGCAGCCCGCCTGCAATTACTTTGACTAGCGGGAGGGTTTGGAACACCGGGGAGCTGTTTTTT. The encoded protein is CASSPPAITLTSGRVWNTGELFF. The chain carries TRBV9 and TRBJ2-2, with 14 bases lining up with TRBD2. This CDR3 has 23 amino acids. V was pared by 4 bases and J by 1 base, with 21 bases of the junction left unmatched. Germline CDR1 reads SGDLS; CDR2 reads YYNGEE.

The V call is TRBV11-2, the J call TRBJ2-7, with 7 nucleotides matching TRBD1. V lost 0 bases, J lost 7 bases, and 18 bases stayed unmatched. The CDR3 loop spans 18 amino acids. The germline gives CDR1 SGHAT, CDR2 FQNNGV. DNA of the CDR3: TGTGCCAGCAGCTTAGACTGGTATTTCGGGACAGCCGGGAAGGAGCAGTACTTC. Translating it yields CASSLDWYFGTAGKEQYF.

The chain uses TRBV19 and TRBJ1-5, with a tentative D call TRBD1 (6 bases). Trimming shortened V by 6 bases and J by 1 base, and 19 bases separated the two germline ends. The CDR3 runs to 17 residues. From germline, CDR1 is LNHDA and CDR2 SQIVND (reference sequence). The CDR3 sequence is CASSKNREPLSNQPQHF. CDR3 sequence (DNA): TGTGCCAGTAGCAAGAACAGGGAACCCCTCAGCAATCAGCCCCAGCATTTT.

A single count supports this clone. J is TRBJ2-3 and V is TRBV15, with 9 bases fitting TRBD2. The CDR3 is 14 amino acids. Germline trimming cut 3 bases from V and 5 bases from J; bases unmatched to any gene: 3. Germline CDR1 is LNHNV and CDR2 is YYDKDF (reference sequence). The CDR3 here is CATSSLAGQDTQYF. The CDR3 nucleotides read TGTGCCACCAGCAGCCTAGCGGGACAAGATACGCAGTATTTT.

Only one count was recorded for this clone. The rearrangement links TRBV7-2 to TRBJ2-3; tentatively, D is TRBD2 (6 bases). Germline values: CDR1 SGHTA, CDR2 FQGNSA. This CDR3 comprises 16 residues. The V and J ends lost 2 bases and 7 bases respectively, with 19 bases between them. DNA for the CDR3: TGTGCCAGCAGCTTATCTGACGGGAGTTCTTTTAATACGCAGTATTTT. Its translation is CASSLSDGSSFNTQYF.

The chain links TRBV24-1 to TRBJ1-2; 9 bases match TRBD1. This CDR3 comprises 16 residues. Trimming cost V 2 bases and J 4 bases; bases outside gene matches: 7. The V gene's germline CDR1 is KGHDR and CDR2 SFDVKD. CDR3 nucleotide sequence: TGTGCCACCAGTGATTCTACACAGGGGGCTGCCTATGGCTACACCTTC. It is translated as CATSDSTQGAAYGYTF.

V is TRBV7-2 and J is TRBJ2-3; 7 positions agree with TRBD2. V lost 11 bases and J lost 1; bases outside the gene matches: 6. The CDR3 loop spans 13 amino acids. Germline loops: CDR1 SGHTA, CDR2 FQGNSA. The CDR3 nucleotides are TGTGCCGGGACTATCCTAGGCACAGATACGCAGTATTTT. It encodes CAGTILGTDTQYF.

The gene calls are TRBV12-5 and TRBJ2-6, with 9 bases fitting TRBD1. Germline V CDR1 and CDR2: LGHNT, FRNRAP. This CDR3 has 22 residues. Trimming removed 0 bases from V and 0 bases from J; junction bases left unmatched: 15. The CDR3 sequence: CASGLVRTGDATGISGANVLTF. CDR3 DNA sequence: TGTGCTAGTGGTTTGGTACGGACAGGGGACGCTACCGGGATCTCTGGGGCCAACGTCCTGACTTTC.

The chain carries TRBV28 and TRBJ1-4; 9 bases fit TRBD1. Per germline, CDR1 MDHEN and CDR2 SYDVKM. This CDR3 comprises 14 residues. Trimming took 5 bases from V and 8 from J; bases not matched to a gene: 6. The DNA for the CDR3 is TGTGCCAGCAGTACACCGGGACAGGGCGAAAAACTGTTTTTT. Its protein is CASSTPGQGEKLFF.

The chain employs TRBV30 and TRBJ2-7, with D perhaps matching TRBD2 (5 bases). Germline CDR1 is GTSNPN and CDR2 is SVGIG (reference sequence). The CDR3 is made up of 12 amino acids. Trimming left V 4 bases short and J 6 bases short, with 13 bases between. This CDR3 is CAWTGSASEQYF. CDR3 bases: TGTGCCTGGACGGGGAGTGCGTCCGAGCAGTACTTC.

The CDR3 nucleotides are TGCGCCAGCAGTCAACTACTGACAGGATTAAGCTCCTACGAGCAGTACTTC. Protein product: CASSQLLTGLSSYEQYF. V and J are TRBV23-1 and TRBJ2-7, with a possible D match to TRBD1 (6 bases). TRBV23-1 falls under the ORF class, with uncertain function. This CDR3 region has 17 residues. V shed 2 bases and J shed 0 bases, with 17 bases lying between them.